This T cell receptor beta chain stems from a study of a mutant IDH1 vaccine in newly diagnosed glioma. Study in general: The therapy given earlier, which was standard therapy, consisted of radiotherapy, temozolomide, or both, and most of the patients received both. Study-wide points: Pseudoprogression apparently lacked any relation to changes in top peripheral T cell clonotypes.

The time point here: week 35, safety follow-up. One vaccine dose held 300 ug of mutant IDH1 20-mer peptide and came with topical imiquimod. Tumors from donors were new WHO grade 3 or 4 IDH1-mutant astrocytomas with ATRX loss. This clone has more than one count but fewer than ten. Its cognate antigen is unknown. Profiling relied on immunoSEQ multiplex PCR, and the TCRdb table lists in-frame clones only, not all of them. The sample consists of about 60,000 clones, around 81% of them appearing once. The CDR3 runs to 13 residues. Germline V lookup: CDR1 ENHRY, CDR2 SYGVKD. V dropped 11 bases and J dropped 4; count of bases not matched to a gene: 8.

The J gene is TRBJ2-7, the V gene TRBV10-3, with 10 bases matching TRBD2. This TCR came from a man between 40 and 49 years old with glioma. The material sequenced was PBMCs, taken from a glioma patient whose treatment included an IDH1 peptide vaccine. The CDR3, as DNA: TGTGCCTCCAGTGGGACTAGCGCATACGAGCAGTACTTC. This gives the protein CASSGTSAYEQYF.